These 27 T cell receptor beta chains were sequenced from one sample in a study of Tregs in tolerant kidney transplant recipients. TCRdb's copy holds only in-frame clones and misses some; the assay was immunoSEQ multiplex PCR. The data hold tens of thousands of clones, with about 91% observed a single time. Recipients received nonmyeloablative bone marrow transplants from related graft donors, with transient mixed chimerism. The sequencing here drew on CD8+ T cells from blood (PBMCs), taken 24 months after the transplant. All receptors come from a human patient who received a combined kidney and bone marrow transplant. Certain T cells may be donor cells from the graft.

V gene TRBV27 combines with J gene TRBJ1-2, with 8 bases identical to TRBD1. The CDR3 is made up of 14 amino acids. CDR1 is MNHEY and CDR2 is SMNVEV in the germline V gene (reference sequence). Trimming cost V 5 bases and J 0 bases; bases outside gene matches: 2. CDR3 protein: CASSHRGANYGYTF. CDR3 coding DNA: TGTGCCAGCAGTCACAGGGGGGCTAACTATGGCTACACCTTC.

This chain connects TRBV28 to TRBJ2-7; TRBD2 aligns across 7 bases. The CDR3 spans 15 residues. Germline CDR1 and CDR2: MDHEN and SYDVKM. J lost 2 bases, V lost 2 bases, and 6 bases had no gene match. Here the CDR3 DNA reads TGTGCCAGCAGTTTAGCAGGTCGGGAGGCCTACGAGCAGTACTTC. Encoded protein: CASSLAGREAYEQYF. Drawing the rest from reference TRBV28 and TRBJ2-7, the complete variable domain is DVKVTQSSRYLVKRTGEKVFLECVQDMDHENMFWYRQDPGLGLRLIYFSYDVKMKEKGDIPEGYSVSREKKERFSLILESASTNQTSMYLCASSLAGREAYEQYFGPGTRLTVT.

CDR3 region: CASSYRDRVNSPLHF. The CDR3 DNA follows: TGTGCCAGCAGCTACCGGGACAGGGTTAATTCACCCCTCCACTTT. V and J are TRBV2 and TRBJ1-6; 9 bases fit TRBD1. The CDR3 loop spans 15 amino acids. J was trimmed by 6 bases and V by 6 bases; bases with no gene match: 6. CDR1 and CDR2 from the germline V gene are SNHLY and FYNNEI. Filled out from reference TRBV2 and TRBJ1-6, the complete variable domain reads EPEVTQTPSHQVTQMGQEVILRCVPISNHLYFYWYRQILGQKVEFLVSFYNNEISEKSEIFDDQFSVERPDGSNFTLKIRSTKLEDSAMYFCASSYRDRVNSPLHFGNGTRLTVT.

This sequence joins TRBV4-2 and TRBJ1-2; D not resolved. V dropped 0 bases and J dropped 8 bases, with 16 bases sitting between them. Germline CDR1 LGHNA, CDR2 YNFKEQ. The CDR3 is 15 amino acids. CDR3 in DNA: TGTGCCAGCAGCCAAGAAGCGGCCTCCGGTGACGGCTACACCTTC. It encodes CASSQEAASGDGYTF.

This sequence joins TRBV6-5 and TRBJ2-2, with 9 bases matching TRBD1. V shed 6 bases, J shed 5 bases, and the junction held 7 bases outside the gene matches. CDR3 length: 15 residues. CDR1 is MNHEY, CDR2 SVGAGI, per germline. This CDR3 is CASSADRGRTGELFF. DNA of the CDR3: TGTGCCAGCAGCGCGGACAGGGGACGGACCGGGGAGCTGTTTTTT.

V gene TRBV7-2 combines with J gene TRBJ2-1; D gene unclear. V lost 0 bases and J lost 6, with 12 bases in between. The germline V gene has CDR1 SGHTA and CDR2 FQGNSA. The CDR3 runs 15 residues. The CDR3 reads CASSLASTWSNEQFF. The CDR3 nucleotides read TGTGCCAGCAGCTTAGCCTCGACATGGTCCAATGAGCAGTTCTTC.

This clone was observed a handful of times. The rearrangement uses TRBV19 and TRBJ2-1; possible D gene TRBD2, 5 bases. Per germline, CDR1 LNHDA and CDR2 SQIVND (reference sequence). The CDR3 runs 15 residues. V was trimmed by 7 bases and J by 4 bases, leaving 17 bases between them. CDR3 protein: CASNQDREGYNEQFF. The CDR3 bases are TGTGCCAGTAACCAGGACCGCGAGGGATACAATGAGCAGTTCTTC.

The V call is TRBV2, the J call TRBJ2-3; TRBD2 matches at 9 bases. CDR3 length equals 15 residues. Germline V gene data show CDR1 as SNHLY and CDR2 as FYNNEI. The ends lost 10 bases at V and 0 bases at J; junction bases unmatched: 8. The CDR3 reads CATRSGGSSTDTQYF. CDR3 bases: TGTGCCACCCGTAGCGGGGGTAGTAGCACAGATACGCAGTATTTT.

The V and J genes are TRBV6-5 and TRBJ1-2; no definite D call. Germline V gene lookup returns CDR1 MNHEY and CDR2 SVGAGI. Trimming stripped 6 bases from V and 4 bases from J, with 9 bases between. The CDR3 covers 12 residues. The CDR3 loop reads CASRSAGYGYTF. The CDR3 nucleotides are TGTGCCAGCAGGTCCGCGGGCTATGGCTACACCTTC.

This rearrangement joins TRBV5-6 to TRBJ2-1; 8 nucleotides align to TRBD2. The CDR3 sequence is 13 residues long. Losses at the gene ends were 5 bases for V and 12 bases for J; bases not matched to a gene: 10. Germline loops: CDR1 SGHDT, CDR2 YYEEEE. The CDR3 sequence: CASRPGGGNRQFF. CDR3 bases: TGTGCCAGCAGACCCGGGGGGGGTAATCGGCAGTTCTTC.

V usage is TRBV4-1 and J usage is TRBJ2-5, with TRBD2 matching 9 bases. Germline trimming cut 1 base from V and 5 bases from J; bases unmatched to any gene: 5. CDR3 length: 15 residues. Germline-derived CDR1 and CDR2 are MGHRA and YSYEKL. The CDR3 is CASSQVIAGGETQYF. In DNA form, the CDR3 reads TGCGCCAGCAGCCAAGTCATCGCGGGAGGGGAGACCCAGTACTTC.

CDR3 nucleotide sequence: TGTGCCAGCTCCCCTGGACAGGGGGCGTCGTACGAGCAGTACTTC. This encodes CASSPGQGASYEQYF. The chain joins TRBV7-9 to TRBJ2-7; 11 bases are shared with TRBD1. CDR3 length: 15 residues. CDR1 and CDR2 (germline): SEHNR, FQNEAQ (reference sequence). J lost 4 bases, V lost 8 bases, and 10 bases had no gene match.

This clone was found once. The chain uses TRBV7-6 and TRBJ2-1; 13 bases line up with TRBD2. There are 16 residues in the CDR3. V shed 1 base and J 5 bases; nucleotides not matched to a gene: 2. The germline V gene has CDR1 SGHVS and CDR2 FNYEAQ. The CDR3 sequence is CASSLVGTSGNNEQFF. The DNA for the CDR3 is TGTGCCAGCAGCTTAGTAGGGACTAGCGGGAACAATGAGCAGTTCTTC.

CDR3: CAITPSQVSSYEQYF. CDR3 nucleotide sequence: TGTGCCATCACCCCCTCGCAGGTTAGCTCCTACGAGCAGTACTTC. The V and J genes are TRBV28 and TRBJ2-7, with unresolved D. The CDR3 runs 15 residues. V lost 10 bases and J 0 bases, leaving 19 bases between the germline ends. Per germline, CDR1 MDHEN and CDR2 SYDVKM.

For the CDR3, the DNA is TGCGCCAGCAGCTACCGGGGGGGATACGAGCAGTACTTC. Residues: CASSYRGGYEQYF. The rearrangement joins TRBV4-1 to TRBJ2-7; 8 positions agree with TRBD2. The trim removed 5 bases at V and 4 bases at J, leaving 4 bases unmatched. The germline CDR1 and CDR2 sequences are MGHRA and YSYEKL. The CDR3 totals 13 residues.

The chain carries TRBV7-9 and TRBJ2-1; no clear D gene. Trimming removed 1 base from V and 7 bases from J, with 2 bases in between. CDR3 length: 11 residues. Germline V gene lookup returns CDR1 SEHNR and CDR2 FQNEAQ (reference sequence). CDR3 protein: CASSLVNEQFF. CDR3 in DNA: TGTGCCAGCAGCTTAGTAAATGAGCAGTTCTTC.

V gene TRBV4-3 combines with J gene TRBJ2-3, with TRBD2 identical over 10 bases. Per germline, CDR1 LGHNA and CDR2 YSLEER. J lost 4 bases, V lost 4 bases, and 5 bases had no gene match. This CDR3 has 15 amino acids. The CDR3 sequence: CASSLSGGAADTQYF. As DNA, the CDR3 is TGCGCCAGCAGCCTAAGCGGGGGGGCCGCAGATACGCAGTATTTT.

On this clone itself: Other DNA sequences in the same sample also yield this CDR3. The genes are TRBV27 and TRBJ1-1; 7 bases are a match to TRBD1. J was trimmed by 0 bases and V by 6 bases; bases with no gene match: 4. The germline V gene encodes CDR1 MNHEY and CDR2 SMNVEV (reference sequence). CDR3 size: 14 residues. CDR3: CASSLQGMNTEAFF. DNA for the CDR3: TGTGCCAGCAGCTTACAGGGGATGAACACTGAAGCTTTCTTT.

This rearrangement joins TRBV6-1 to TRBJ2-1, with D perhaps matching TRBD1 (5 bases). V dropped 6 bases and J dropped 8 bases, with 8 bases sitting between them. The CDR3 extends over 11 amino acids. In germline, CDR1 is MNHNS, CDR2 SASEGT. The CDR3 loop reads CASRDSHEQFF. Written as DNA, the CDR3 is TGTGCCAGCAGAGACAGTCATGAGCAGTTCTTC.

The chain couples TRBV5-6 to TRBJ2-5; TRBD1 might be the D (6 bases). The CDR3 length is 13 residues. Germline CDR1 reads SGHDT; CDR2 reads YYEEEE. V lost 1 base and J lost 4, with 8 bases in between. In nucleotides, the CDR3 is TGTGCCAGCAGCTTGACAGGGTTAGAGACCCAGTACTTC. Translated: CASSLTGLETQYF. Using reference TRBV5-6 and TRBJ2-5 for the parts outside the CDR3, the full variable domain is DAGVTQSPTHLIKTRGQQVTLRCSPKSGHDTVSWYQQALGQGPQFIFQYYEEEERQRGNFPDRFSGHQFPNYSSELNVNALLLGDSALYLCASSLTGLETQYFGPGTRLLVL.

The V call is TRBV7-2, the J call TRBJ2-7; no clear D. Germline V gene data show CDR1 as SGHTA and CDR2 as FQGNSA. CDR3 length: 13 residues. V was pared by 0 bases and J by 2 bases, with 5 bases between. CDR3 coding DNA: TGTGCCAGCAGCTTAGCAACAACCTACGAGCAGTACTTC. Protein: CASSLATTYEQYF.

Points on this clone: The same CDR3 can be traced to other DNA sequences in this sample. The chain uses TRBV4-3 and TRBJ1-6, with D tentatively TRBD1 (5 bases). The CDR3 consists of 17 residues. From germline, CDR1 is LGHNA and CDR2 YSLEER. With 1 base removed from V and 2 bases from J, the gap between germline ends came to 12 bases. The CDR3 region is CASSQVRGRPYNSPLHF. As DNA, the CDR3 is TGCGCCAGCAGCCAAGTCCGGGGGAGGCCCTATAATTCACCCCTCCACTTT.

The CDR3, as DNA: TGTGCCAGCAGCGTAAATACCGGGACTAGCCCCGAGTTACAGCAGTTCTTC. Translating gives CASSVNTGTSPELQQFF. The gene calls are TRBV9 and TRBJ2-1; 9 nucleotides agree with TRBD2. Germline trimming cut 1 base from V and 11 bases from J; bases unmatched to any gene: 16. This CDR3 has 17 residues. CDR1 and CDR2 (germline): SGDLS, YYNGEE.

This chain connects TRBV7-6 to TRBJ1-1; tentatively, D is TRBD1 (5 bases). The V gene lost 5 bases and the J gene lost 1 base, with 20 bases spanning the gap. The CDR3 has 17 residues. Germline lookup yields CDR1 SGHVS and CDR2 FNYEAQ. The CDR3 region is CASSRFRRGYENTEAFF. CDR3 in DNA: TGTGCCAGCAGCCGTTTTCGTAGGGGTTATGAGAACACTGAAGCTTTCTTT.

V gene TRBV15 combines with J gene TRBJ2-3, with D perhaps matching TRBD2 (6 bases). CDR1 is LNHNV, CDR2 YYDKDF, per germline (reference sequence). The V and J ends lost 0 bases and 0 bases respectively, with 7 bases between them. CDR3 length: 15 amino acids. The CDR3, as DNA: TGTGCCACCAGCAGAGAACGGGGGAGCACAGATACGCAGTATTTT. It yields the protein CATSRERGSTDTQYF. The full variable domain, in which reference TRBV15 and TRBJ2-3 provide the parts outside the CDR3, is DAMVIQNPRYQVTQFGKPVTLSCSQTLNHNVMYWYQQKSSQAPKLLFHYYDKDFNNEADTPDNFQSRRPNTSFCFLDIRSPGLGDTAMYLCATSRERGSTDTQYFGPGTRLTVL.

This chain joins TRBV6-6 and TRBJ1-1; 9 positions agree with TRBD1. The CDR3 loop spans 14 amino acids. V shed 2 bases and J 7 bases; nucleotides not matched to a gene: 5. The germline CDR1 and CDR2 sequences are MNHNY and SVGAGI (reference sequence). Here the CDR3 DNA reads TGTGCCAGCAGTTACACAGGGGGCACGGGTGAAGCTTTCTTT. Amino acid sequence: CASSYTGGTGEAFF.

V gene TRBV19 combines with J gene TRBJ1-1; TRBD1 might be the D (6 bases). This CDR3 has 14 residues. Per the germline V gene, CDR1 is LNHDA and CDR2 is SQIVND (reference sequence). V shed 3 bases and J shed 1 base, with 9 bases lying between them. The CDR3 bases are TGTGCCAGTAGTATTTGGGGACAGAACACTGAAGCTTTCTTT. It codes for CASSIWGQNTEAFF.